This T cell receptor (beta chain) comes out of a study of cytomegalovirus exposure and HLA in healthy donors. With 2 bases removed from V and 8 bases from J, the gap between germline ends came to 12 bases. The V gene's germline CDR1 is SEHNR and CDR2 FQNEAQ (reference sequence). The CDR3 has 13 residues. The PCR ran on 60 Vbeta and 13 Jbeta primers. The method was immunoSEQ multiplex PCR; TCRdb's version includes in-frame clones alone and lacks a portion of them. The table shows roughly 69,000 clones, with roughly three quarters occurring only once. This clonotype originated in a man between 18 and 35 years old in good health and CMV-seronegative. Sequenced input: PBMCs. The chain links TRBV7-9 to TRBJ1-2; D is perhaps TRBD1 (5 bases). The CDR3 loop is CASSLRTLQGYTF. The CDR3 DNA sequence: TGTGCCAGCAGCTTAAGGACACTGCAGGGCTACACCTTC.